This T cell receptor (beta chain) was observed in a study of cytomegalovirus exposure and HLA in healthy donors. Study results and caveats: Overall, under 200 TCR beta chains were annotated as cytomegalovirus-associated.

The sample holds a few counts of this clone. Its antigen is not identified. Using immunoSEQ multiplex PCR, the repertoire was profiled, and TCRdb retains in-frame clones only, with some absent. The sample yields more than 100,000 clones, 88% seen once. Germline CDR1 is LGHNA and CDR2 is YNFKEQ. This CDR3 is 16 amino acids long. Trimming took 0 bases from V and 3 from J, leaving 15 bases between them. It was the approximately 120-subject validation cohort, separate from the roughly 700-subject first cohort, to which the donors belonged. Specimen: PBMCs. This rearrangement joins TRBV4-2 to TRBJ2-7, with unresolved D. This TCR was sampled from a woman aged 18-29 years in good health and CMV-seropositive. The CDR3 reads CASSQEETSAYYEQYF. Here the CDR3 DNA reads TGTGCCAGCAGCCAAGAGGAAACCAGCGCCTACTACGAGCAGTACTTC.